A selection of T cell receptor beta chains follows, all from one sample in a study of T-cell memory formation after mild COVID-19. TCRdb analysed the 5' RACE reads with MiXCR anew, one entry per CDR3 protein. Of 550,000 to 650,000 distinct CDR3 sequences listed, around a sixth are singletons. Sequencing was done on a sample of PBMCs or a T cell subset sorted from them (not recorded which). The receptors were gathered from an adult woman who had mild COVID-19 (a few samples of this study predate the infection). Cell type and time point are not known. The CDR3 runs from the conserved cysteine through the conserved F or W. The order of the fields is clone size, V gene, D gene, J gene, CDR3 protein, CDR3 DNA. The D gene is left open where the match is weak. Expanded clones are given a class, and other clones once, few, many or no size at all.

clone_size: few; v_call: TRBV30; d_call: TRBD1; j_call: TRBJ1-1; cdr3_aa: CARDRANTEAFF; cdr3_nt: TGTGCCCGTGACAGGGCCAACACTGAAGCTTTCTTT
clone_size: .; v_call: TRBV20-1; d_call: .; j_call: TRBJ2-1; cdr3_aa: CSASSSSEQFF; cdr3_nt: TGCAGTGCTAGTTCCAGTAGTGAGCAGTTCTTC
clone_size: .; v_call: TRBV5-4; d_call: TRBD2; j_call: TRBJ2-1; cdr3_aa: CASSLAQLAGTEQFF; cdr3_nt: TGTGCCAGCAGCTTGGCCCAGCTAGCGGGCACTGAGCAGTTCTTC
clone_size: few; v_call: TRBV4-3; d_call: TRBD2; j_call: TRBJ2-7; cdr3_aa: CASSQELGLAGGSRYEQYF; cdr3_nt: TGCGCCAGCAGCCAAGAGCTAGGACTAGCGGGAGGGAGCCGCTACGAGCAGTACTTC
clone_size: .; v_call: TRBV4-2; d_call: TRBD2; j_call: TRBJ2-5; cdr3_aa: CASSHGSGGAVETQYF; cdr3_nt: TGTGCCAGCAGCCACGGTAGCGGGGGGGCCGTGGAGACCCAGTACTTC
clone_size: few; v_call: TRBV29-1; d_call: .; j_call: TRBJ1-2; cdr3_aa: CSVEEWTEGYTF; cdr3_nt: TGCAGCGTTGAAGAATGGACGGAAGGCTACACCTTC
clone_size: .; v_call: TRBV7-2; d_call: TRBD2; j_call: TRBJ2-2; cdr3_aa: CASSQRGSRTGELFF; cdr3_nt: TGTGCCAGCAGCCAGCGGGGCTCGAGGACCGGGGAGCTGTTTTTT
clone_size: .; v_call: TRBV12-3/TRBV12-4; d_call: .; j_call: TRBJ2-1; cdr3_aa: CASGPRQHYQGGQFF; cdr3_nt: TGTGCCAGCGGCCCCCGCCAGCACTATCAGGGGGGGCAGTTCTTC
clone_size: many; v_call: TRBV29-1; d_call: TRBD1; j_call: TRBJ2-1; cdr3_aa: CSVPGQGYSNEQFF; cdr3_nt: TGCAGCGTCCCGGGACAGGGCTATTCCAATGAGCAGTTCTTC
clone_size: .; v_call: TRBV12-3/TRBV12-4; d_call: .; j_call: TRBJ1-4; cdr3_aa: CASSLLLGAAELFF; cdr3_nt: TGTGCCAGCAGTCTCCTCCTAGGGGCCGCTGAACTGTTTTTT
clone_size: many; v_call: TRBV4-1; d_call: .; j_call: TRBJ2-7; cdr3_aa: CASSQESWTGYEQYF; cdr3_nt: TGCGCCAGCAGCCAAGAATCTTGGACTGGGTACGAGCAGTACTTC
clone_size: .; v_call: TRBV5-4; d_call: .; j_call: TRBJ2-3; cdr3_aa: CASSPSATSQNSGTQYF; cdr3_nt: TGTGCCAGCAGCCCGTCCGCGACTAGTCAAAATTCAGGGACGCAGTATTTT
clone_size: .; v_call: TRBV5-1; d_call: .; j_call: TRBJ2-1; cdr3_aa: CASSQNYNEQFF; cdr3_nt: TGCGCCAGCAGCCAGAACTACAATGAGCAGTTCTTC
clone_size: few; v_call: TRBV6-2/TRBV6-3; d_call: TRBD2; j_call: TRBJ2-1; cdr3_aa: CASHSGGMGNEQFF; cdr3_nt: TGTGCCAGCCATTCGGGGGGAATGGGGAATGAGCAGTTCTTC
clone_size: few; v_call: TRBV20-1; d_call: .; j_call: TRBJ2-3; cdr3_aa: CSRGKSDTDTQYF; cdr3_nt: TGCAGTCGGGGAAAGAGCGACACAGATACGCAGTATTTT
clone_size: few; v_call: TRBV20-1; d_call: .; j_call: TRBJ1-5; cdr3_aa: CSARDNGGLGSNQPQHF; cdr3_nt: TGCAGTGCTAGAGATAACGGAGGGTTAGGTAGCAATCAGCCCCAGCATTTT
clone_size: .; v_call: TRBV6-2/TRBV6-3; d_call: TRBD2; j_call: TRBJ2-7; cdr3_aa: CASREAGVFDEQYF; cdr3_nt: TGTGCCAGCAGAGAAGCGGGAGTATTCGACGAGCAGTACTTC
clone_size: few; v_call: TRBV29-1; d_call: .; j_call: TRBJ1-1; cdr3_aa: CSVVRVTEAFF; cdr3_nt: TGCAGCGTTGTCAGGGTGACTGAAGCTTTCTTT
clone_size: few; v_call: TRBV7-7; d_call: TRBD1; j_call: TRBJ1-1; cdr3_aa: CASSPRQGGEAFF; cdr3_nt: TGTGCTAGCAGCCCTCGACAGGGAGGGGAAGCTTTCTTT
clone_size: .; v_call: TRBV2; d_call: TRBD2; j_call: TRBJ2-1; cdr3_aa: CASRPRTGGGDEQFF; cdr3_nt: TGTGCCAGCAGGCCTCGGACGGGGGGTGGCGATGAGCAGTTCTTC
clone_size: many; v_call: TRBV5-1; d_call: .; j_call: TRBJ2-2; cdr3_aa: CASSFGQNTGELFF; cdr3_nt: TGTGCCAGCAGCTTCGGACAGAACACCGGGGAGCTGTTTTTT
clone_size: .; v_call: TRBV5-4; d_call: TRBD2; j_call: TRBJ2-3; cdr3_aa: CASSLPAGAGTDTQYF; cdr3_nt: TGTGCCAGCAGCTTGCCGGCGGGAGCTGGCACAGATACGCAGTATTTT
clone_size: .; v_call: TRBV6-4; d_call: TRBD1; j_call: TRBJ1-1; cdr3_aa: CASSVGTGTTEAFF; cdr3_nt: TGTGCCAGCAGTGTGGGGACAGGGACCACTGAAGCTTTCTTT
clone_size: few; v_call: TRBV11-2; d_call: TRBD2; j_call: TRBJ2-7; cdr3_aa: CASSPSGGPSYEQYF; cdr3_nt: TGTGCCAGCAGCCCCTCGGGGGGACCCTCCTACGAGCAGTACTTC
clone_size: .; v_call: TRBV4-2; d_call: .; j_call: TRBJ2-3; cdr3_aa: CASSQDALRGPTDTQYF; cdr3_nt: TGTGCCAGCAGCCAAGATGCCCTCAGGGGCCCCACAGATACGCAGTATTTT
clone_size: .; v_call: TRBV6-2/TRBV6-3; d_call: TRBD2; j_call: TRBJ2-7; cdr3_aa: CASSRWRGALSSYEQYF; cdr3_nt: TGTGCCAGCAGCCGGTGGCGGGGGGCCTTGAGCTCCTACGAGCAGTACTTC
clone_size: many; v_call: TRBV7-9; d_call: .; j_call: TRBJ1-2; cdr3_aa: CASSQEGSTSNYGYTF; cdr3_nt: TGTGCCAGCAGTCAGGAAGGAAGCACTTCTAACTATGGCTACACCTTC
clone_size: .; v_call: TRBV5-1; d_call: TRBD1; j_call: TRBJ2-6; cdr3_aa: CASRTGQGSSGANVLTF; cdr3_nt: TGCGCCAGCAGGACAGGACAGGGATCTTCTGGGGCCAACGTCCTGACTTTC
clone_size: .; v_call: TRBV10-3; d_call: .; j_call: TRBJ1-1; cdr3_aa: CAISKGTLNTEAFF; cdr3_nt: TGTGCCATCAGTAAGGGAACCTTGAACACTGAAGCTTTCTTT
clone_size: few; v_call: TRBV20-1; d_call: .; j_call: TRBJ2-1; cdr3_aa: CSARSGGDYNEQFF; cdr3_nt: TGCAGTGCTAGATCTGGCGGAGACTACAATGAGCAGTTCTTC
clone_size: many; v_call: TRBV7-2; d_call: TRBD2; j_call: TRBJ2-7; cdr3_aa: CASSLGGSLYEQYF; cdr3_nt: TGTGCCAGCAGCTTAGGCGGGAGCCTATACGAGCAGTACTTC
clone_size: once; v_call: TRBV6-1; d_call: .; j_call: TRBJ2-5; cdr3_aa: CASSPGARAGETQYF; cdr3_nt: TGTGCCAGCAGTCCCGGGGCTAGGGCTGGAGAGACCCAGTACTTC
clone_size: .; v_call: TRBV14; d_call: .; j_call: TRBJ2-7; cdr3_aa: CASQSRGILSGSYEQYF; cdr3_nt: TGTGCCAGCCAATCTAGGGGCATCCTTTCAGGAAGCTACGAGCAGTACTTC
clone_size: few; v_call: TRBV4-1; d_call: TRBD1; j_call: TRBJ2-7; cdr3_aa: CASSSRQGTTYEQYF; cdr3_nt: TGCGCCAGCAGCTCCCGACAGGGTACGACCTACGAGCAGTACTTC
clone_size: few; v_call: TRBV6-2/TRBV6-3; d_call: .; j_call: TRBJ2-3; cdr3_aa: CASSTPATDTQYF; cdr3_nt: TGTGCCAGCAGTACCCCGGCGACAGATACGCAGTATTTT
clone_size: .; v_call: TRBV15; d_call: .; j_call: TRBJ2-3; cdr3_aa: CATSRDPRALRASTDTQYF; cdr3_nt: TGTGCCACCAGCAGAGATCCGCGGGCGTTGAGGGCCTCCACAGATACGCAGTATTTT
clone_size: few; v_call: TRBV9; d_call: .; j_call: TRBJ1-4; cdr3_aa: CASSVSDSEKLFF; cdr3_nt: TGTGCCAGCAGCGTATCGGACAGCGAAAAACTGTTTTTT
clone_size: many; v_call: TRBV7-2; d_call: .; j_call: TRBJ1-1; cdr3_aa: CASSFDIYGPNTEAFF; cdr3_nt: TGTGCCAGCAGTTTCGACATATATGGCCCAAACACTGAAGCTTTCTTT
clone_size: .; v_call: TRBV7-3; d_call: TRBD2; j_call: TRBJ2-1; cdr3_aa: CASSGGLAANEQFF; cdr3_nt: TGTGCCAGCAGCGGTGGACTAGCAGCGAATGAGCAGTTCTTC
clone_size: few; v_call: TRBV29-1; d_call: .; j_call: TRBJ1-1; cdr3_aa: CSVKGTQNTEAFF; cdr3_nt: TGCAGCGTTAAGGGGACACAGAACACTGAAGCTTTCTTT
clone_size: few; v_call: TRBV30; d_call: .; j_call: TRBJ1-1; cdr3_aa: CAWSVESGHTEAFF; cdr3_nt: TGTGCCTGGAGTGTAGAATCGGGTCACACTGAAGCTTTCTTT
clone_size: few; v_call: TRBV3-1; d_call: .; j_call: TRBJ2-7; cdr3_aa: CASSQAGEPHYEQYF; cdr3_nt: TGTGCCAGCAGCCAAGCCGGGGAACCCCACTACGAGCAGTACTTC
clone_size: .; v_call: TRBV6-4; d_call: TRBD1; j_call: TRBJ1-5; cdr3_aa: CASSDSDRGDYSNQPQHF; cdr3_nt: TGTGCCAGCAGTGACTCGGACAGGGGCGACTATAGCAATCAGCCCCAGCATTTT
clone_size: .; v_call: TRBV6-6; d_call: .; j_call: TRBJ2-1; cdr3_aa: CASTSPLDDEQFF; cdr3_nt: TGTGCCAGCACCTCTCCACTGGACGACGAGCAGTTCTTC
clone_size: .; v_call: TRBV11-2; d_call: .; j_call: TRBJ2-7; cdr3_aa: CASSYLNEQYF; cdr3_nt: TGTGCCAGCAGCTATTTAAACGAGCAGTACTTC
clone_size: .; v_call: TRBV20-1; d_call: .; j_call: TRBJ2-7; cdr3_aa: CSARDRTTSYEQYF; cdr3_nt: TGCAGTGCTAGAGATAGGACGACCTCCTACGAGCAGTACTTC
clone_size: many; v_call: TRBV6-5; d_call: .; j_call: TRBJ2-7; cdr3_aa: CASSYREGPYEQYF; cdr3_nt: TGTGCCAGCAGTTACCGTGAGGGACCCTACGAGCAGTACTTC
clone_size: .; v_call: TRBV7-9; d_call: TRBD1; j_call: TRBJ2-7; cdr3_aa: CASSSKTGSYEQYF; cdr3_nt: TGTGCCAGCAGCTCTAAGACAGGGTCCTACGAGCAGTACTTC
clone_size: few; v_call: TRBV7-2; d_call: .; j_call: TRBJ2-7; cdr3_aa: CASSLKWTVSYEQYF; cdr3_nt: TGTGCCAGCAGCTTAAAATGGACTGTCTCCTACGAGCAGTACTTC
clone_size: .; v_call: TRBV2; d_call: .; j_call: TRBJ1-2; cdr3_aa: CASSEEREWEGYTF; cdr3_nt: TGTGCCAGCAGTGAAGAAAGGGAGTGGGAAGGCTACACCTTC
clone_size: .; v_call: TRBV5-1; d_call: TRBD1; j_call: TRBJ2-3; cdr3_aa: CASRSRDSSTDTQYF; cdr3_nt: TGCGCCAGCAGATCTCGGGACAGCAGCACAGATACGCAGTATTTT
clone_size: few; v_call: TRBV7-9; d_call: TRBD1; j_call: TRBJ1-5; cdr3_aa: CASSHTGEAQHF; cdr3_nt: TGTGCCAGCAGCCATACAGGGGAGGCCCAGCATTTT
clone_size: .; v_call: TRBV7-3; d_call: .; j_call: TRBJ2-1; cdr3_aa: CASSITSLGDEQFF; cdr3_nt: TGTGCCAGCAGCATCACTAGCTTGGGGGATGAGCAGTTCTTC
clone_size: few; v_call: TRBV15; d_call: TRBD2; j_call: TRBJ2-1; cdr3_aa: CATSRDGTSGTYNEQFF; cdr3_nt: TGTGCCACCAGCAGAGATGGGACTAGCGGGACTTACAATGAGCAGTTCTTC
clone_size: few; v_call: TRBV7-9; d_call: TRBD2; j_call: TRBJ2-7; cdr3_aa: CASSPGAGMGEQYF; cdr3_nt: TGTGCCAGCAGCCCGGGAGCGGGGATGGGCGAGCAGTACTTC
clone_size: few; v_call: TRBV20-1; d_call: TRBD2; j_call: TRBJ2-7; cdr3_aa: CSARDTSGPSGSYEQYF; cdr3_nt: TGCAGTGCTAGAGATACGAGTGGGCCTAGCGGTTCCTACGAGCAGTACTTC
clone_size: .; v_call: TRBV5-6; d_call: .; j_call: TRBJ2-1; cdr3_aa: CASSLDPLNEQFF; cdr3_nt: TGTGCCAGCAGCTTGGACCCTTTGAATGAGCAGTTCTTC
clone_size: few; v_call: TRBV20-1; d_call: TRBD2; j_call: TRBJ2-2; cdr3_aa: CSATRTSGRGRELFF; cdr3_nt: TGCAGTGCTACAAGGACTAGCGGGAGGGGACGGGAGCTGTTTTTT
clone_size: many; v_call: TRBV7-9; d_call: .; j_call: TRBJ1-4; cdr3_aa: CASSHPPSNEKLFF; cdr3_nt: TGTGCCAGCAGCCACCCCCCCAGTAATGAAAAACTGTTTTTT
clone_size: few; v_call: TRBV4-1; d_call: TRBD1; j_call: TRBJ1-1; cdr3_aa: CASSQDPGGLNTEAFF; cdr3_nt: TGCGCCAGCAGCCAAGATCCAGGGGGACTGAACACTGAAGCTTTCTTT